Below, one T cell receptor beta chain is given with its context. Read sequence stops 3 residues before the CDR3 end, and the germline J gene provides the missing end. The sample belongs to a study of T cells in women clearing cervical HPV infection. Study at large: Only a few women had HLA typing results available.

Per germline, CDR1 SQVTM and CDR2 ANQGSEA. This CDR3 contains 11 residues. V was trimmed by 5 bases and J by 3 bases, leaving 7 bases between them. The method was immunoSEQ multiplex PCR; TCRdb's version includes in-frame clones alone and lacks a portion of them. The table counts 35,000 to 45,000 clones; roughly 5.8% lies in the top ten. This TCR came from a woman between 18 and 70 years old with a cervical HPV16 infection that either progressed to CIN3+ or cleared (not recorded which). The chain combines TRBV29-1 with TRBJ1-1; D remains ambiguous. The sample comprised blood buffy coat. The CDR3 here is CSVRWYTEAFF. The sequenced part of the CDR3 DNA is TGCAGCGTTCGGTGGTACACTGAA.